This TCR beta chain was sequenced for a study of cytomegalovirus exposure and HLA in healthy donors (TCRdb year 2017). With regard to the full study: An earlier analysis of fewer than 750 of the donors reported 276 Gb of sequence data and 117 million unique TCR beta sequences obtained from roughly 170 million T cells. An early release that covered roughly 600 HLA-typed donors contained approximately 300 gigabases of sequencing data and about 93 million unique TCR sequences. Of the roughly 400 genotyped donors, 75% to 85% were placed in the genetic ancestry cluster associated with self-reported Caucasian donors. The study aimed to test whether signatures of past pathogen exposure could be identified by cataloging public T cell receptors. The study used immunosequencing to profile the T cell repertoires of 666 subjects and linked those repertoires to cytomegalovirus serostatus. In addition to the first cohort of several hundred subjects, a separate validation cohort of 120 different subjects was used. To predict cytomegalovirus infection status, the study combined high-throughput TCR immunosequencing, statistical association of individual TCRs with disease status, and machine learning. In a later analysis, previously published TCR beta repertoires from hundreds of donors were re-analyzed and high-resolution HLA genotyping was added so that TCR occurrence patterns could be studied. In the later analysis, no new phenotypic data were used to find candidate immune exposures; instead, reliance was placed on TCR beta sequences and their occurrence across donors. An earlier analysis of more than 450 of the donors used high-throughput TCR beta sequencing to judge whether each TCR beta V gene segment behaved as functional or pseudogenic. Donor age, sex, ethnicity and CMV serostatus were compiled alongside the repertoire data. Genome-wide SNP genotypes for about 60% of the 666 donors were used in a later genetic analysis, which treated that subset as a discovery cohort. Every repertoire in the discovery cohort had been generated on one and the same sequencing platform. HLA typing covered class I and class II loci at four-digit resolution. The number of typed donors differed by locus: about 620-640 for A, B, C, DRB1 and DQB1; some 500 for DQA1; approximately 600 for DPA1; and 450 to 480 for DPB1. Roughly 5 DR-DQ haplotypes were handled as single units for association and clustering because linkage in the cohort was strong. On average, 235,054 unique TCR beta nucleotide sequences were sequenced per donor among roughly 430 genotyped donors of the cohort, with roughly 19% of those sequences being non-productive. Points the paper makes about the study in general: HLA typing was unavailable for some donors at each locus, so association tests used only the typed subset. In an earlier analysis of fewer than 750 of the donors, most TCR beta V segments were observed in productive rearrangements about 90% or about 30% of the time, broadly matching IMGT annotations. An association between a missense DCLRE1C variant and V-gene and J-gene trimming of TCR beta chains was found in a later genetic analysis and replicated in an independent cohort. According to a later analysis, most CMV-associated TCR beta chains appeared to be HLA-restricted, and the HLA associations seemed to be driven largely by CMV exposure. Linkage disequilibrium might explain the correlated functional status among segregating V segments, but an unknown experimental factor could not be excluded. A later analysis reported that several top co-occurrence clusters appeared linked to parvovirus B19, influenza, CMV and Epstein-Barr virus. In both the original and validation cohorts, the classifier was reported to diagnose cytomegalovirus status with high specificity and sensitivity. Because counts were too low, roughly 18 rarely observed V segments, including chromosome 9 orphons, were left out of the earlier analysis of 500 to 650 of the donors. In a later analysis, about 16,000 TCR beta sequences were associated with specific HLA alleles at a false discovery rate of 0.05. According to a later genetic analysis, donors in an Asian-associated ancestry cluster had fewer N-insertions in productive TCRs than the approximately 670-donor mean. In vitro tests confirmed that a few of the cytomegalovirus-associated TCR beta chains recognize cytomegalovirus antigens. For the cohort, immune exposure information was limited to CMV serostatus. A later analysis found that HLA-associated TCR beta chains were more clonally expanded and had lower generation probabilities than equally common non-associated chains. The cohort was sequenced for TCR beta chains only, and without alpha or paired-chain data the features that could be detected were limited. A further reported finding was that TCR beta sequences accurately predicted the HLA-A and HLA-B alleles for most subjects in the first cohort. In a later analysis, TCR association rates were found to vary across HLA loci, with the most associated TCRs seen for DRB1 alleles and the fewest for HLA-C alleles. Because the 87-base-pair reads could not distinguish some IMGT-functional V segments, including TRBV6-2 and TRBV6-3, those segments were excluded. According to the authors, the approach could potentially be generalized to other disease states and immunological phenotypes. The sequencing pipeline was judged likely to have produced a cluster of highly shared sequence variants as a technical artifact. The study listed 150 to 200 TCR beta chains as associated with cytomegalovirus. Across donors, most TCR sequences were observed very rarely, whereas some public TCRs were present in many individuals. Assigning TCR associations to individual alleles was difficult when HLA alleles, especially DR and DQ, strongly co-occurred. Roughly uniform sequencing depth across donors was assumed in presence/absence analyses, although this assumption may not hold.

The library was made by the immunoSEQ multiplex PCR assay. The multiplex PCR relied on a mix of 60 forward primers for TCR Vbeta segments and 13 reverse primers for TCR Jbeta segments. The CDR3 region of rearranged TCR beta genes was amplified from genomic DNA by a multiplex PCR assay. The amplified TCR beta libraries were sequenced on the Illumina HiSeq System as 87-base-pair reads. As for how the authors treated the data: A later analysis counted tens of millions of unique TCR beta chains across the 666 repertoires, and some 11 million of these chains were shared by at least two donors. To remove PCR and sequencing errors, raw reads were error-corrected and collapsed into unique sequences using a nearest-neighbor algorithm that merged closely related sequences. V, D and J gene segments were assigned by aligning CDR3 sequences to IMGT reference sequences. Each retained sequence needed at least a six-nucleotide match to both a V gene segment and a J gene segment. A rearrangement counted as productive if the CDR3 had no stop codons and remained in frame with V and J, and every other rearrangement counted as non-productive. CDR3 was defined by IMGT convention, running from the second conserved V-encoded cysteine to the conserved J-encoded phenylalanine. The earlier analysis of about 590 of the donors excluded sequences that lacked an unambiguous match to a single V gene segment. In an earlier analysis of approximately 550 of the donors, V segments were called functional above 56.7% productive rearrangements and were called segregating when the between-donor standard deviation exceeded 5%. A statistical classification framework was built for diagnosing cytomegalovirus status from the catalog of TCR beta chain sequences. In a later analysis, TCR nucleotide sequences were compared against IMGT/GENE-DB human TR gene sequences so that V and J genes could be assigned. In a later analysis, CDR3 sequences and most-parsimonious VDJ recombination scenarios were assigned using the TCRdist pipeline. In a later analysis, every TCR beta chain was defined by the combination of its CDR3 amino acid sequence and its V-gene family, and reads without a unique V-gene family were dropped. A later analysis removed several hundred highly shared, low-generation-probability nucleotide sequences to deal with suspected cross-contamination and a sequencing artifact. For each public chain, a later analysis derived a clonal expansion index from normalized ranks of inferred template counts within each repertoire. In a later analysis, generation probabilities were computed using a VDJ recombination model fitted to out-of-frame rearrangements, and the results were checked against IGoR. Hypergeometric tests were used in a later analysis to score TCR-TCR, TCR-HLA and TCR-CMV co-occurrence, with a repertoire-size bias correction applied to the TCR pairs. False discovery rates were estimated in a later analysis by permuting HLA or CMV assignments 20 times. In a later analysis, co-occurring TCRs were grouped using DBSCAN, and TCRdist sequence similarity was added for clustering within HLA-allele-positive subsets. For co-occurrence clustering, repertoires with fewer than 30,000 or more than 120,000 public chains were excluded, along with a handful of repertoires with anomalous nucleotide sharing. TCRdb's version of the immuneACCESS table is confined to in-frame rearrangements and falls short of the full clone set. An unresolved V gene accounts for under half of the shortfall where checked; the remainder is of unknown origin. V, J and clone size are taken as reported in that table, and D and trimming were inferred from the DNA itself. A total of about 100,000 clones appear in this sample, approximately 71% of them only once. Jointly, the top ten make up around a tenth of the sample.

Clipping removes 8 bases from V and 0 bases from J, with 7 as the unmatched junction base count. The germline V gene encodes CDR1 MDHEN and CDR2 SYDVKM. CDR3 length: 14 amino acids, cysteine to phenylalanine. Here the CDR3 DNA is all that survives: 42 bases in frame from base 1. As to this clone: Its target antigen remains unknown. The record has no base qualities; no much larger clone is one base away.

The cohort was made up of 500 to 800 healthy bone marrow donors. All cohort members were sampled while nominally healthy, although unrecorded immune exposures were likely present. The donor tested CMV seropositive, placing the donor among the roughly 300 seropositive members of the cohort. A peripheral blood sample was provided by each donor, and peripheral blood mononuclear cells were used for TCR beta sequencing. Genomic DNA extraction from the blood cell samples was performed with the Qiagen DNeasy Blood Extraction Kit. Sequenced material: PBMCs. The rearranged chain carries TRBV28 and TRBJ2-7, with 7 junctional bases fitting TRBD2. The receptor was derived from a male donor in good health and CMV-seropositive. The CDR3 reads CASGLAGPSYEQYF. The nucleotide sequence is TGTGCCAGCGGATTAGCGGGCCCCTCCTACGAGCAGTACTTC.